This paragraph reports one TCR beta chain. Antigen specificity is unknown. The record originates from a study of shared clonotypes between healthy human individuals. The data were produced by immunoSEQ multiplex PCR, yet TCRdb's version contains in-frame clones alone and is incomplete. Of about 1 million clones in the sample, approximately 68% were seen once. Trimming at V came to 0 bases and at J to 6 bases, leaving 9 bases not matched to a gene. CDR3 size: 17 residues. The germline gives CDR1 SGHNT, CDR2 YYREEE (reference sequence). Study-wide points: In this cohort, only blood was sampled, and tissue repertoires likely differ.

The specimen sequenced was memory CD4+ T cells sorted from blood. Regarding subset: CD45RA-negative fraction. V and J are TRBV5-4 and TRBJ2-2, with 9 nucleotides matching TRBD2. The sequence was obtained from a man aged 18 to 30 in good health. The chain's CDR3 is CASSLARTSVGSGELFF. Here the CDR3 DNA reads TGTGCCAGCAGCTTGGCCAGGACTAGCGTCGGGTCCGGGGAGCTGTTTTTT. Looking up the rest from reference TRBV5-4 and TRBJ2-2 gives the full variable domain: ETGVTQSPTHLIKTRGQQVTLRCSSQSGHNTVSWYQQALGQGPQFIFQYYREEENGRGNFPPRFSGLQFPNYSSELNVNALELDDSALYLCASSLARTSVGSGELFFGEGSRLTVL.